This passage covers 25 T cell receptor beta chains from one sample sequenced in a study of shared clonotypes between healthy human individuals. Profiled with immunoSEQ multiplex PCR; TCRdb holds only in-frame clones, not every one. In the table there are 550,000 to 700,000 clones, about three quarters of which are singletons. The sequenced material came from memory CD4+ T cells sorted from blood. Subset meaning: CD45RA-negative fraction. Receptor source: a woman under 40 in good health.

The chain recombines TRBV2 with TRBJ2-5; 11 bases match TRBD2. Germline V gene data show CDR1 as SNHLY and CDR2 as FYNNEI. Trimming removed 6 bases from V and 1 base from J; junction bases left unmatched: 7. The CDR3 has 16 amino acids. Here the CDR3 reads CASRRGLAGTQETQYF. Written as DNA, the CDR3 is TGTGCCAGCAGGAGAGGACTAGCGGGCACCCAAGAGACCCAGTACTTC.

This clone was recorded only once. The CDR3 reads CASSAQATLEAAFF. In nucleotides, the CDR3 is TGTGCCAGCAGCGCCCAGGCCACCTTAGAGGCAGCTTTCTTT. V usage is TRBV7-9 and J usage is TRBJ1-1; D unresolved. Per germline, CDR1 SEHNR and CDR2 FQNEAQ (reference sequence). CDR3 length: 14 amino acids. V shed 5 bases and J shed 10 bases, with 20 bases lying between them.

The chain carries TRBV7-9 and TRBJ2-2; no reliable D call. The germline V gene encodes CDR1 SEHNR and CDR2 FQNEAQ (reference sequence). The CDR3 is 13 amino acids. Trimming removed 7 bases at V and 5 bases at J, with 11 bases between. DNA for the CDR3: TGTGCCAGCACCCTGGTTAAGACCGGGGAGCTGTTTTTT. It encodes CASTLVKTGELFF.

This clone was counted a single time. The junction departs from germline at one end; a sequencing error may be responsible. The V gene is TRBV6-1, the J gene TRBJ2-7; D uncertain. Germline values: CDR1 MNHNS, CDR2 SASEGT. The CDR3 has 13 amino acids. CDR3 coding DNA: TGTGCCAGCAGTGTAACCCGGAACTACCAGCAGTACTTC. As protein: CASSVTRNYQQYF.

The chain recombines TRBV6-5 with TRBJ2-7, with D possibly TRBD1 on 6 matching bases. V was shortened by 7 bases and J by 2 bases, with 12 bases between the two germline ends. Germline V gene sequence: CDR1 MNHEY, CDR2 SVGAGI. CDR3 length equals 13 residues. The CDR3 spells CASKGDPTYEQYF. The CDR3 DNA follows: TGTGCCAGCAAGGGGGACCCTACCTACGAGCAGTACTTC.

The gene calls are TRBV2 and TRBJ1-5; the match to TRBD1 covers 7 bases. V was pared by 6 bases and J by 5 bases, with 10 bases of the junction left unmatched. Germline-derived CDR1 and CDR2 are SNHLY and FYNNEI. There are 15 residues in the CDR3. The CDR3 bases are TGTGCCAGCAGAAGACAGGGCGGGTTCCATCAGCCCCAGCATTTT. Translated, it gives CASRRQGGFHQPQHF.

V is TRBV5-4 and J is TRBJ2-5; D call uncertain. The CDR3 contains 14 residues. V was cut by 4 bases and J by 1 base, with 11 bases left in between. Germline CDR1 and CDR2: SGHNT and YYREEE (reference sequence). CDR3 amino acids: CASSIRTAQETQYF. The DNA of the CDR3 is TGTGCCAGCAGCATTCGGACGGCCCAAGAGACCCAGTACTTC. Complete variable domain (other parts from reference TRBV5-4 and TRBJ2-5): ETGVTQSPTHLIKTRGQQVTLRCSSQSGHNTVSWYQQALGQGPQFIFQYYREEENGRGNFPPRFSGLQFPNYSSELNVNALELDDSALYLCASSIRTAQETQYFGPGTRLLVL.

This clone turned up a few times. This chain links TRBV2 with TRBJ1-1; TRBD1 matches 7 bases. Germline V gene lookup returns CDR1 SNHLY and CDR2 FYNNEI. This CDR3 is built from 16 residues. V lost 6 bases to trimming and J lost 1 base; unmatched junction nucleotides: 11. CDR3 protein: CASRRENYRGNTEAFF. CDR3 DNA sequence: TGTGCCAGCAGGCGGGAAAATTACAGGGGGAACACTGAAGCTTTCTTT.

The chain couples TRBV11-2 to TRBJ2-2; unclear D gene. In germline, CDR1 is SGHAT, CDR2 FQNNGV. With 1 base removed from V and 5 bases from J, the gap between germline ends came to 11 bases. The CDR3 loop spans 15 amino acids. CDR3 amino acids: CASSLVVLETGELFF. CDR3 DNA: TGTGCCAGCAGCTTAGTGGTTTTGGAGACCGGGGAGCTGTTTTTT.

The chain uses TRBV15 and TRBJ1-5, with no clear D. V lost 0 bases, J lost 7 bases, and 16 bases lay in between. Germline lookup yields CDR1 LNHNV and CDR2 YYDKDF (reference sequence). The CDR3 is made up of 16 amino acids. The CDR3 DNA follows: TGTGCCACCAGCAGAGATAAAGACCTGCCCCGCCAGCCCCAGCATTTT. The encoded protein is CATSRDKDLPRQPQHF.

The rearrangement uses TRBV5-1 and TRBJ1-2; D is perhaps TRBD1 (5 bases). Per the germline V gene, CDR1 is SGHRS and CDR2 is YFSETQ. Trimming took off 2 bases at V and 3 bases at J, with 11 bases between the two ends. The CDR3 covers 14 residues. The CDR3 DNA reads TGCGCCAGCAGCTTCCAAGGAGGGGACTATGGCTACACCTTC. Its translation is CASSFQGGDYGYTF.

To note about this clone: Other nucleotide sequences from this sample produce the same CDR3. The chain couples TRBV5-1 to TRBJ1-1, with a tentative D call TRBD1 (5 bases). Germline V lookup: CDR1 SGHRS, CDR2 YFSETQ. With 3 bases removed from V and 5 bases from J, the gap between germline ends came to 11 bases. The CDR3 consists of 13 residues. CDR3 sequence (DNA): TGCGCCAGCAGCTCTCAGGGCGGGACTGAAGCTTTCTTT. This translates into CASSSQGGTEAFF.

This clone is a singleton in its sample. The V gene is TRBV30, the J gene TRBJ2-3, with TRBD2 identical over 9 bases. The germline V gene encodes CDR1 GTSNPN and CDR2 SVGIG (reference sequence). V was pared by 2 bases and J by 3 bases, with 9 bases of the junction left unmatched. The CDR3 runs 16 residues. The CDR3 coding sequence is TGTGCCTGGAGTTCATTAGCGGGAGTACCGACAGATACGCAGTATTTT. Encoded protein: CAWSSLAGVPTDTQYF.

This clone was detected many times. This chain uses TRBV5-5 with TRBJ2-7, with D perhaps given as TRBD1 or TRBD2 (5 bases each). In germline, CDR1 is SGHKS, CDR2 YYEKEE (reference sequence). V lost 7 bases and J lost 7, with 12 bases in between. There are 11 residues in the CDR3. CDR3 sequence (DNA): TGTGCCAGCTTTGTAGAGGGGGAGCAGTACTTC. Encoded protein: CASFVEGEQYF.

The chain combines TRBV7-8 with TRBJ2-6; perhaps TRBD2 as D (5 bases). CDR1 is SGHVS and CDR2 is FQNEAQ in the germline V gene. The CDR3 is 17 amino acids. V lost 0 bases and J lost 1, with 10 bases in between. Written as DNA, the CDR3 is TGTGCCAGCAGCTTAGCCCCCCGGGGATCTGGGGCCAACGTCCTGACTTTC. Translated: CASSLAPRGSGANVLTF.

This clone was seen a handful of times. The genes are TRBV7-9 and TRBJ1-2; 9 bases are shared with TRBD1. V gave up 3 bases and J gave up 8 bases; unmatched junction bases: 10. CDR1 SEHNR and CDR2 FQNEAQ come from the germline V gene (reference sequence). This CDR3 contains 15 residues. The CDR3 nucleotides are TGTGCCAGCAGCTTTACAGGGGGCACGACGAAAGGCTACACCTTC. This translates into CASSFTGGTTKGYTF.

This chain uses TRBV2 with TRBJ1-1, with a possible D match to TRBD1 (5 bases). The V end lost 7 bases, the J end lost 1 base, and 10 bases lay between the germline ends. Looked up from germline, CDR1 is SNHLY and CDR2 is FYNNEI. The CDR3 is 13 residues long. CDR3 protein: CASNRDGNTEAFF. CDR3 in DNA: TGTGCCAGCAATCGGGACGGGAACACTGAAGCTTTCTTT.

This clone was observed a few times. The sample carries other DNA sequences with the same CDR3. The chain combines TRBV7-9 with TRBJ1-1; TRBD1 might be the D (5 bases). Trimming removed 4 bases at V and 3 bases at J, with 12 bases between. CDR1 and CDR2 (germline): SEHNR, FQNEAQ (reference sequence). The CDR3 length is 14 residues. This CDR3 reads CASSSLAGYTEAFF. CDR3 coding DNA: TGTGCCAGCAGCTCCCTAGCAGGGTACACTGAAGCTTTCTTT.

The V call is TRBV6-5, the J call TRBJ1-3; 8 bases agree with TRBD1. Germline CDR1 and CDR2: MNHEY and SVGAGI. The CDR3 is 16 amino acids. V dropped 2 bases and J dropped 7; count of bases not matched to a gene: 10. The CDR3: CASSYAPGQGENTIYF. The DNA of the CDR3 is TGTGCCAGCAGTTACGCCCCTGGACAGGGCGAGAACACCATATATTTT.

The chain uses TRBV9 and TRBJ2-2; D is undetermined. CDR3 size: 13 residues. V lost 1 base and J lost 5, with 6 bases in between. From germline, CDR1 is SGDLS and CDR2 YYNGEE. The CDR3 DNA follows: TGTGCCAGCAGCGTAAGGGTGACCGGGGAGCTGTTTTTT. It yields the protein CASSVRVTGELFF.

The chain links TRBV27 to TRBJ2-5; D remains unclear. V shed 4 bases and J shed 5 bases, with 20 bases lying between them. Germline CDR1 MNHEY, CDR2 SMNVEV (reference sequence). This CDR3 comprises 16 residues. The CDR3 sequence: CASSSGPGLFGETQYF. The CDR3 coding sequence is TGTGCCAGCAGTTCCGGCCCCGGGCTATTCGGGGAGACCCAGTACTTC.

The gene calls are TRBV7-3 and TRBJ2-1, with TRBD2 as a possible D gene (5 bases). The CDR3 is 15 residues long. The germline V and J ends were trimmed by 0 bases and 3 bases, with 9 bases remaining between them. CDR1 and CDR2 from the germline V gene are SGHTA and FQGTGA. CDR3 coding DNA: TGTGCCAGCAGCTTAACTAGCGAGAACTACAATGAGCAGTTCTTC. This gives the protein CASSLTSENYNEQFF.

The chain joins TRBV28 to TRBJ2-7, with TRBD2 matching over 14 bases. The CDR3 loop spans 15 amino acids. The J segment lost 7 bases and the V segment lost 2 bases, leaving 4 bases of the junction unmatched. From germline, CDR1 is MDHEN and CDR2 SYDVKM. The CDR3 DNA follows: TGTGCCAGCAGTTTAGGGACTAGCGGGAGACGTGAGCAGTACTTC. Protein sequence: CASSLGTSGRREQYF.

CDR3 sequence: CASSLDPDVNTEAFF. DNA of the CDR3: TGCGCCAGCAGCTTGGATCCGGACGTGAACACTGAAGCTTTCTTT. The genes are TRBV5-1 and TRBJ1-1; no clear D gene. The length of the CDR3 is 15 residues. Germline V gives CDR1 SGHRS, CDR2 YFSETQ. Between the trimmed V and J ends, which lost 0 bases and 0 bases, there was a span of 9 bases.

The chain uses TRBV4-1 and TRBJ1-4; no reliable D call. This CDR3 spans 14 amino acids. V lost 1 base and J 7 bases, leaving 10 bases between the germline ends. Per germline, CDR1 MGHRA and CDR2 YSYEKL. CDR3 loop: CASSQGVQREKLFF. Here the CDR3 DNA reads TGCGCCAGCAGCCAAGGTGTACAGCGTGAAAAACTGTTTTTT.